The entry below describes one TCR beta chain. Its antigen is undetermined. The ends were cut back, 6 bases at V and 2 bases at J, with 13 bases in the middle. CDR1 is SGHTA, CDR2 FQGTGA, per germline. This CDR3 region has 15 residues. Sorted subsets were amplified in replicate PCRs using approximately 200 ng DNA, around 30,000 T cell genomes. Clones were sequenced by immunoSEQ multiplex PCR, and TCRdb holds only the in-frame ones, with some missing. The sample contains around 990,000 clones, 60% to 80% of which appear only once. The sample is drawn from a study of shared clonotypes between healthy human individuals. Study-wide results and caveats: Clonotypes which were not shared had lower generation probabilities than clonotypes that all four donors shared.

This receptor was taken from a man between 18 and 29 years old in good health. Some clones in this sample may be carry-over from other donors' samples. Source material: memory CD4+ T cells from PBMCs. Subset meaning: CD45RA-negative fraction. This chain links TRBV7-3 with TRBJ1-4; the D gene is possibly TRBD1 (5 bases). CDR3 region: CASSQGGGTNEKLFF. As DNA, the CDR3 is TGTGCCAGCAGTCAGGGTGGAGGGACTAATGAAAAACTGTTTTTT.